Listed below are T cell receptor beta chains from one sample, sequenced in a study of blood T cell repertoires in COVID-19. This table comes from immunoSEQ multiplex PCR, and its TCRdb copy is limited to in-frame clones, with some not included. The sample has roughly 200,000 clones, 85% to 90% seen once. The sample comprised peripheral blood. The source of these receptors is a man between 60 and 75 years old who had recovered from COVID-19. Each CDR3 is given with its conserved first and last residue. D genes are given only for firm matches. Clone size is not always given. Where it is, it says once, few, many or a class for expanded clones.

.,TRBV29-1,TRBJ2-3,.,TGCAGCGTTGCGGGAAAGGTAGATACGCAGTATTTT,CSVAGKVDTQYF
.,TRBV11-2,TRBJ1-2,TRBD1,TGTGCCAGCAGCTCTCAAGGGGGCGCGGATGGCTACACCTTC,CASSSQGGADGYTF
.,TRBV2,TRBJ2-2,TRBD1,TGTGCCAGCAGTCCGCGGACAGGGCCCGGGGAGCTGTTTTTT,CASSPRTGPGELFF
.,TRBV5-1,TRBJ2-3,TRBD2,TGCGCCAGCAGCCGCCGCGGAGCGGGAGAAGATACGCAGTATTTT,CASSRRGAGEDTQYF
.,TRBV9,TRBJ2-1,.,TGTGCCAGCAGCCCTACGACTAGTACGGTTGAGCAGTTCTTC,CASSPTTSTVEQFF
.,TRBV19,TRBJ2-1,.,TGTGCCAGTGGAGATCTTTCCAATGAGCAGTTCTTC,CASGDLSNEQFF
many,TRBV6-4,TRBJ2-5,.,TGTGCCAGCAGTCCAGGGGTAGAAGGAGAGACCCAGTACTTC,CASSPGVEGETQYF
.,TRBV7-2,TRBJ1-5,TRBD1,TGTGCCAGCAGCCTCGACAGGGTCCGTCAGCCCCAGCATTTT,CASSLDRVRQPQHF
.,TRBV25-1,TRBJ2-1,TRBD1,TGTGCCAGCAGCCTGGACAGGGACTACAATGAGCAGTTCTTC,CASSLDRDYNEQFF
once,TRBV11-3,TRBJ2-1,.,TGTGCCAGCAGCTTAAACCAGGGGGGAAGCACCTCCCACAATGAGCAGTTCTTC,CASSLNQGGSTSHNEQFF
.,TRBV10-1,TRBJ1-4,TRBD1,TGCGCCAGCAGTGATACCGGGACAGGGATTCCTCTTAATGAAAAACTGTTTTTT,CASSDTGTGIPLNEKLFF
.,TRBV5-4,TRBJ2-6,.,TGTGCCAGCAGCTTGGCAGGTGCCTCTGGGGCCAACGTCCTGACTTTC,CASSLAGASGANVLTF
.,TRBV28,TRBJ2-1,TRBD2,TGTGCCAGCAGGGGGGGGACTTCGTTGGATGAGCAGTTCTTC,CASRGGTSLDEQFF
.,TRBV19,TRBJ2-5,TRBD1,TGTGCCAGTACCACGACAGGGTACCAAGAGACCCAGTACTTC,CASTTTGYQETQYF
.,TRBV3-1/TRBV3-2,TRBJ1-5,.,TGTGCCAGCAGCCAAGGGGGGGGCCAGCAGCCCCAGCATTTT,CASSQGGGQQPQHF
once,TRBV5-1,TRBJ2-1,.,TGCGCCAGCAGCCTCTTGGGCGACCCCTCCTACAATGAGCAGTTCTTC,CASSLLGDPSYNEQFF
.,TRBV7-3,TRBJ2-3,.,TGTGCCAGCAGCCCTCGTCCTAGCATCACTAGCACAGATACGCAGTATTTT,CASSPRPSITSTDTQYF
.,TRBV12-3/TRBV12-4,TRBJ1-1,TRBD1,TGTGCCAGCAGCCCCCGGGACAGGAAAACTTTT,CASSPRDRKTF
.,TRBV7-9,TRBJ1-1,.,TGTGCCAGCAGACAGGGTCTCGCTGAAGCTTTCTTT,CASRQGLAEAFF
.,TRBV3-1/TRBV3-2,TRBJ2-7,TRBD1,TGTGCCAGCAGCCGTCCAAGGACAGGGGACACTTACGAGCAGTACTTC,CASSRPRTGDTYEQYF
.,TRBV5-1,TRBJ2-7,TRBD2,TGCGCCAGCAGCCAATTAGCGGGAGAATCCTACGAGCAGTACTTC,CASSQLAGESYEQYF
.,TRBV3-1/TRBV3-2,TRBJ2-7,.,TGTGCCAGCAGCCCACAGGGTTGGTACGAGCAGTACTTC,CASSPQGWYEQYF
many,TRBV7-9,TRBJ2-6,TRBD2,TGTGCCAGCAGCTTAGGGACTAGCGGCTCTGGGGCCAACGTCCTGACTTTC,CASSLGTSGSGANVLTF
.,TRBV2,TRBJ1-1,TRBD1,TGTGCCAGCAGTGGACAGGGGAACACTGAAGCTTTCTTT,CASSGQGNTEAFF
.,TRBV11-3,TRBJ2-1,.,TGTGCCAGCAGCCCCTTTTCCCGGGGAAGCTCCTACAATGAGCAGTTCTTC,CASSPFSRGSSYNEQFF
.,TRBV7-9,TRBJ2-1,TRBD2,TGTGCCAGCAGCGATAACCCAGGCGGGAGTGGGAATGAGCAGTTCTTC,CASSDNPGGSGNEQFF
.,TRBV5-1,TRBJ2-3,TRBD2,TGCGCCAGCAGCTTGGGACTAGCGGGAAGAGATACGCAGTATTTT,CASSLGLAGRDTQYF
.,TRBV19,TRBJ2-1,TRBD2,TGTGCCAGTAGTATAACTAGCGGGAACCTTAACAATGAGCAGTTCTTC,CASSITSGNLNNEQFF
.,TRBV7-3,TRBJ1-1,.,TGTGCCAGCAGCTTAGGGAGTCAGGGGCTGGGCACTGAAGCTTTCTTT,CASSLGSQGLGTEAFF
once,TRBV28,TRBJ1-2,TRBD1,TGTGCCAGCAGTAAAGGAGGGACAGGGGGCGGCTACACCTTC,CASSKGGTGGGYTF
once,TRBV6-2/TRBV6-3,TRBJ1-1,TRBD1,TGTGCCAGCAGTTACTCGCAGCAAGGGGGCGCGGGTGAAGCTTTCTTT,CASSYSQQGGAGEAFF
.,TRBV5-1,TRBJ2-6,.,TGCGCCAGCAGCTCCCAGGGCTCTGGGGCCAACGTCCTGACTTTC,CASSSQGSGANVLTF
.,TRBV7-2,TRBJ2-5,TRBD2,TGTGCCAGCAGCTCAGGACTAGCGGGGGGGCACTTCCAAGAGACCCAGTACTTC,CASSSGLAGGHFQETQYF
.,TRBV24-1,TRBJ1-3,.,TGTGCCACCAGTGTTGGGGAGCCCGGAAACACCATATATTTT,CATSVGEPGNTIYF
.,TRBV7-3,TRBJ2-6,TRBD2,TGTGCCAGCAGCACGACTAGCTCGGGGGCCAACGTCCTGACTTTC,CASSTTSSGANVLTF
few,TRBV7-2,TRBJ2-4,TRBD2,TGTGCCAGCAGCTTAGGGACTAGCGGGAAACACATTCAGTACTTC,CASSLGTSGKHIQYF
.,TRBV4-2,TRBJ1-6,TRBD1,TGTGCCAGCAGCCAAGGGGATCAGGGGGCGCGAAATTCACCCCTCCACTTT,CASSQGDQGARNSPLHF
.,TRBV7-3,TRBJ1-3,TRBD1,TGTGCCAGCAGCTTAGCCGGGACAGGGATGGGAAACACCATATATTTT,CASSLAGTGMGNTIYF